This is a list of T cell receptor beta chains from one sample in a study of T-cell memory formation after mild COVID-19. TCRdb called the 5' RACE reads again in MiXCR, with one record for every CDR3 protein. Of 110,000 or so distinct CDR3 sequences in the sample, about a fifth are singletons; the top ten hold 40% to 50%. The sample consisted of PBMCs or a T cell subset sorted from them (not recorded which). These TCRs come from a man aged 18 to 29 who had mild COVID-19 (a few samples of this study predate the infection). Cell type and time point are not known. CDR3s include the opening cysteine and the closing phenylalanine or tryptophan. D genes are given only for firm matches. Expanded clones are given a class, and other clones once, few, many or no size at all.

abundance,d_gene,j_gene,v_gene,CDR3nt,CDR3aa
NA,NA,TRBJ2-1,TRBV27,TGTGCCAGCAGTTTTTCCCCGGCCAATGAGCAGTTCTTC,CASSFSPANEQFF
NA,TRBD1,TRBJ2-1,TRBV7-9,TGTGCCAGCAGCTTAAGCTTTGATTCGCGTAGGGACAGGGGCCTCGATGAGCAGTTCTTC,CASSLSFDSRRDRGLDEQFF
few,NA,TRBJ2-3,TRBV5-4,TGTGCCAGCAACTACCACAGGTTCTCTAGCACAGATACGCAGTATTTT,CASNYHRFSSTDTQYF
few,TRBD1,TRBJ1-1,TRBV7-9,TGTGCCAGCAGCCGACAGGGGGCTAATGAAGCTTTCTTT,CASSRQGANEAFF
NA,NA,TRBJ1-5,TRBV4-1,TGCGCCAGCAGCCAAGTCTTCCGGAGCAATCAGCCCCAGCATTTT,CASSQVFRSNQPQHF
NA,NA,TRBJ1-2,TRBV6-5,TGTGCCAGCAGTTACCCAACAGGCGGCTACACCTTC,CASSYPTGGYTF
few,NA,TRBJ2-2,TRBV6-2/TRBV6-3,TGTGCCAGCGGCACCTCACCGGCCAGCGGGGAGCTGTTTTTT,CASGTSPASGELFF
many,TRBD1,TRBJ1-1,TRBV29-1,TGCAGCGTTGATACAGGGGAGGACACTGAAGCTTTCTTT,CSVDTGEDTEAFF
few,NA,TRBJ1-1,TRBV7-9,TGTGCCAGCAGCGATTTTAACACTGAAGCTTTCTTT,CASSDFNTEAFF
few,NA,TRBJ2-3,TRBV20-1,TGCAGTGCTGACGAGCCGGGACCAGAGATAACAGATACGCAGTATTTT,CSADEPGPEITDTQYF
few,NA,TRBJ2-2,TRBV10-1,TGCGCCAGCAGTGAGAATCAGGGGCAGATGAACACCGGGGAGCTGTTTTTT,CASSENQGQMNTGELFF